Listed below are T cell receptor beta chains from one sample, sequenced in a study of response to subunit inactivated influenza vaccine. TCRdb recomputed calls from the RT-PCR reads with MiXCR, one row per CDR3 protein. The table records 500,000 to 750,000 distinct CDR3 sequences, 12% to 15% of them present only once. The sample in question was PBMCs from blood, obtained 11 to 12 days after vaccination. These receptors all stem from a man aged 45-60 years who received an inactivated influenza vaccine. Both conserved end residues are part of each CDR3. The order of the fields is clone size, J gene, D gene, CDR3 length, V gene, CDR3 DNA, CDR3 protein. The D gene is left open where the match is weak. Expanded clones are given a class, and other clones once, few, many or no size at all.

size: few; J: TRBJ2-1; D: -; length: 12; V: TRBV12-3/TRBV12-4; DNA: TGTGCCAGCAGTTGGTCCTTTTTCGAGCAGTTCTTC; CDR3: CASSWSFFEQFF
size: -; J: TRBJ2-2; D: -; length: 14; V: TRBV29-1; DNA: TGCAGCGTCGGAGTAGCGGCGAACACCGGGGAGCTGTTTTTT; CDR3: CSVGVAANTGELFF
size: few; J: TRBJ2-1; D: TRBD1; length: 12; V: TRBV29-1; DNA: TGCAGCACTTCACAGGGGCTCAATGAGCAGTTCTTC; CDR3: CSTSQGLNEQFF
size: few; J: TRBJ2-1; D: -; length: 12; V: TRBV29-1; DNA: TGCAGCGTTGCAGGGGTGAGGCATGAGCAGTTCTTC; CDR3: CSVAGVRHEQFF
size: -; J: TRBJ2-7; D: TRBD2; length: 14; V: TRBV20-1; DNA: TGCAGTGCTAGATCACCTAGCGGAACCTACGAGCAGTACTTC; CDR3: CSARSPSGTYEQYF
size: few; J: TRBJ1-1; D: TRBD1; length: 15; V: TRBV20-1; DNA: TGCAGTGCTCTCACCCTACAGGGGGCAGGCACTGAAGCTTTCTTT; CDR3: CSALTLQGAGTEAFF
size: -; J: TRBJ1-2; D: -; length: 13; V: TRBV18; DNA: TGTGCCAGCTCAGCGACAGAAAACTATGGCTACACCTTC; CDR3: CASSATENYGYTF
size: -; J: TRBJ1-2; D: -; length: 15; V: TRBV6-2/TRBV6-3; DNA: TGTGCCAGCAGCCGAGCAGGTCGGTCTAACTATGGCTACACCTTC; CDR3: CASSRAGRSNYGYTF
size: many; J: TRBJ1-1; D: -; length: 14; V: TRBV2; DNA: TGTGCCAGCAGTGAACCAGTGGTGGGGACTGAAGCTTTCTTT; CDR3: CASSEPVVGTEAFF
size: few; J: TRBJ2-1; D: TRBD2; length: 16; V: TRBV27; DNA: TGTGCCAGCAGTTTAACGGCGGGAGGCACCTACAATGAGCAGTTCTTC; CDR3: CASSLTAGGTYNEQFF